This T cell receptor (beta chain) was sequenced in a study of CD8+ T cells in alopecia areata. On the study more broadly: Twice a day, 5 to 10 mg of oral tofacitinib was administered to treated patients. The study's findings and limits: For lesional scalp, especially alopecia totalis/universalis, clonality was higher than in normal scalp. Normal skin's resident alphabeta T cells are also sequenced in scalp samples.

Extraction and reverse transcription of RNA yielded cDNA as the sequencing template. Repertoires were generated with immunoSEQ multiplex PCR, while TCRdb's copy carries only in-frame clones and drops some. The sample lists 160,000 or so clones, around 64% occurring once. Note on this clone: No antigen is known for it.

The CDR3 is 17 residues long. Trimming at V came to 0 bases and at J to 0 bases, leaving 7 bases not matched to a gene. Germline V gives CDR1 SNHLY, CDR2 FYNNEI. The specimen was CD8+ T cells sorted from blood, collected at week 0. The chain carries TRBV2 and TRBJ1-1; 7 bases agree with TRBD1. This sequence was found in a human donor with alopecia areata. The CDR3 sequence: CASSEAGTVGMNTEAFF. CDR3 DNA: TGTGCCAGCAGTGAAGCCGGGACAGTGGGCATGAACACTGAAGCTTTCTTT. Full variable domain (missing parts from reference TRBV2 and TRBJ1-1): EPEVTQTPSHQVTQMGQEVILRCVPISNHLYFYWYRQILGQKVEFLVSFYNNEISEKSEIFDDQFSVERPDGSNFTLKIRSTKLEDSAMYFCASSEAGTVGMNTEAFFGQGTRLTVV.